This section outlines one T cell receptor beta chain sequence together with its context. Here immunoSEQ multiplex PCR was the method, and the copy in TCRdb shows in-frame clones only, minus some. Of approximately 240,000 clones in the sample, around nine tenths were seen once. This specimen comes from a study of blood T cell repertoires in COVID-19. Looking at the study overall: Acute and convalescent COVID-19 samples came from the United States, Italy and Spain.

This CDR3 spans 13 amino acids. The ends lost 3 bases at V and 10 bases at J; junction bases unmatched: 3. Germline V gives CDR1 SNHLY, CDR2 FYNNEI. V is TRBV2 and J is TRBJ2-3; 11 nucleotides line up with TRBD2. Sequences were obtained from PBMCs or T cells enriched from blood (not recorded which). The TCR was taken from a woman under 30 who had recovered from COVID-19. Here the CDR3 reads CASSDSGRGAQYF. The CDR3 region has the DNA TGTGCCAGCAGTGATAGCGGGAGGGGGGCGCAGTATTTT.